Below are 6 T cell receptor beta chains sequenced from a single sample in a study of glioma-infiltrating T cells after dendritic cell vaccination. Clones were sequenced by immunoSEQ multiplex PCR, and TCRdb holds only the in-frame ones, with some missing. Among about 64,000 clones, 80% to 85% were seen once, and the ten largest hold approximately 8.5%. Sample: blood, taken before dendritic cell vaccination. All receptors come from a human donor with glioblastoma.

The CDR3 nucleotides read TGTGCCAGCAGCTTGGAATTAGGGGGCCAGGGGGAGCAGTACTTC. Its translation: CASSLELGGQGEQYF. The chain is built from TRBV5-6 and TRBJ2-7; 7 bases map to TRBD1. Germline V gives CDR1 SGHDT, CDR2 YYEEEE. The V gene end was trimmed by 0 bases and the J gene end by 7 bases; junction bases not matched to a gene: 10. CDR3 length: 15 amino acids.

The rearrangement joins TRBV2 to TRBJ1-1; D remains unclear. Germline V gene data show CDR1 as SNHLY and CDR2 as FYNNEI. Trimming left V 1 base short and J 10 bases short, with 13 bases between. This CDR3 region has 13 residues. CDR3: CASSEGGGLRAFF. The CDR3, as DNA: TGTGCCAGCAGTGAAGGGGGAGGACTAAGAGCTTTCTTT.

The chain employs TRBV5-1 and TRBJ2-1, with D perhaps matching TRBD2 (6 bases). The V gene lost 0 bases and the J gene lost 5 bases, with 12 bases spanning the gap. From germline, CDR1 is SGHRS and CDR2 YFSETQ. This CDR3 is 15 amino acids long. The CDR3 sequence: CASSLAPAGDNEQFF. For the CDR3, the DNA is TGCGCCAGCAGCTTGGCCCCAGCGGGTGACAATGAGCAGTTCTTC. Together with reference TRBV5-1 and TRBJ2-1, the CDR3 gives the full variable domain: KAGVTQTPRYLIKTRGQQVTLSCSPISGHRSVSWYQQTPGQGLQFLFEYFSETQRNKGNFPGRFSGRQFSNSRSEMNVSTLELGDSALYLCASSLAPAGDNEQFFGPGTRLTVL.

The rearrangement uses TRBV28 and TRBJ1-3; D unclear. Germline assignment: CDR1 MDHEN and CDR2 SYDVKM. The CDR3 is made up of 16 amino acids. The V and J ends lost 2 bases and 2 bases respectively, with 13 bases between them. The chain's CDR3 is CASSLRPRATGNTIYF. The DNA for the CDR3 is TGTGCCAGCAGTTTACGACCGAGGGCTACTGGAAACACCATATATTTT.

The chain employs TRBV19 and TRBJ1-5; no clear D. The CDR3 has 14 residues. The V gene's germline CDR1 is LNHDA and CDR2 SQIVND (reference sequence). V lost 7 bases and J 4 bases, leaving 14 bases between the germline ends. CDR3 sequence reads: CASTANTRNQPQHF. The DNA for the CDR3 is TGTGCCAGTACCGCGAACACGAGGAATCAGCCCCAGCATTTT.

The CDR3 DNA reads TGCGCCAGCAGCTTGGGACAGCACACCGGGGAGCTGTTTTTT. This gives the protein CASSLGQHTGELFF. V is TRBV5-1 and J is TRBJ2-2; possibly TRBD1 for D (5 bases). Germline V gene sequence: CDR1 SGHRS, CDR2 YFSETQ. Trimming left V 0 bases short and J 3 bases short, with 6 bases between. This CDR3 has 14 amino acids.